These 27 T cell receptor beta chains were all obtained from the same sample, sequenced in a study of CD8+CD57+ T cells in acquired aplastic anemia. Genomic DNA constituted the template upon which TCR beta VDJ and CDR3 profiling was performed. MiXCR, run by TCRdb on the reads, gives a single entry per CDR3 protein. The sample has 210,000 or so distinct CDR3 sequences, under 55% seen once. Before being chosen for sequencing, patients had shown CD8+CD57+ cell expansion by flow cytometry. Sequenced sample: sorted CD4+, CD8+, or CD8+CD57+ T cells (not recorded which) from PBMCs. All receptors derive from a human donor with aplastic anemia.

The rearrangement links TRBV9 to TRBJ2-3; D may be TRBD2 (7 bases). The CDR3 is 16 amino acids. In germline, CDR1 is SGDLS, CDR2 YYNGEE. Trimming pared 3 bases from V and 1 base from J, leaving 15 bases between. The CDR3 spells CASSEGGGVGTDTQYF. DNA for the CDR3: TGTGCCAGCAGCGAGGGGGGAGGGGTTGGCACAGATACGCAGTATTTT.

The genes are TRBV3-1 and TRBJ2-5, with D perhaps TRBD1 (5 bases). Germline CDR1 is LGHDT and CDR2 is YNNKEL (reference sequence). The CDR3 is 15 residues long. V was cut by 1 base and J by 5 bases, with 14 bases left in between. CDR3 protein: CASSQGQGLVETQYF. The CDR3 bases are TGTGCCAGCAGCCAAGGGCAGGGTTTGGTTGAGACCCAGTACTTC.

This clonotype has just a few counts. The chain uses TRBV24-1 and TRBJ2-3; weak D call: TRBD2 (6 bases). The V end lost 5 bases, the J end lost 9 bases, and 14 bases lay between the germline ends. This CDR3 region has 13 residues. From germline, CDR1 is KGHDR and CDR2 SFDVKD. CDR3 protein: CATSVGGAVTQYF. DNA for the CDR3: TGTGCCACCAGTGTTGGCGGGGCAGTCACGCAGTATTTT.

This clonotype was seen at least ten times. The rearrangement joins TRBV7-3 to TRBJ2-1; 13 bases are a match to TRBD2. Germline V gene data show CDR1 as SGHTA and CDR2 as FQGTGA. This CDR3 is 16 amino acids long. With 5 bases clipped from V and 7 bases from J, the junction kept 8 bases outside the gene matches. CDR3 region: CASSQRTSGGVNEQFF. In DNA form, the CDR3 reads TGTGCCAGCAGCCAGAGGACTAGCGGGGGTGTAAATGAGCAGTTCTTC. The whole variable domain, filled in from reference TRBV7-3 and TRBJ2-1, reads GAGVSQTPSNKVTEKGKYVELRCDPISGHTALYWYRQSLGQGPEFLIYFQGTGAADDSGLPNDRFFAVRPEGSVSTLKIQRTERGDSAVYLCASSQRTSGGVNEQFFGPGTRLTVL.

CDR3 region: CSATDGAISPSTDTQYF. The CDR3 DNA reads TGCAGTGCTACGGACGGAGCAATCAGCCCCAGCACAGATACGCAGTATTTT. The rearrangement uses TRBV20-1 and TRBJ2-3; D not certain. The germline V gene encodes CDR1 DFQATT and CDR2 SNEGSKA (reference sequence). Deletions cut 4 bases from V and 0 bases from J, with 20 bases between. The CDR3 is 17 amino acids.

This chain links TRBV4-1 with TRBJ1-5; TRBD1 matches 9 bases. The CDR3 runs 15 residues. In germline, CDR1 is MGHRA, CDR2 YSYEKL. V was clipped by 6 bases and J by 0 bases; unmatched bases: 3. This CDR3 is CASRRQGVSNQPQHF. Here the CDR3 DNA reads TGCGCCAGCAGGCGACAGGGGGTTAGCAATCAGCCCCAGCATTTT.

This clonotype has at least ten counts. The chain couples TRBV19 to TRBJ1-3, with TRBD1 identical over 10 bases. V lost 7 bases and J lost 3; bases outside the gene matches: 9. The CDR3 length is 16 residues. CDR1 LNHDA and CDR2 SQIVND come from the germline V gene (reference sequence). Here the CDR3 reads CASTSDRGFVGNTIYF. For the CDR3, the DNA is TGTGCCAGTACCTCGGACAGGGGGTTTGTTGGAAACACCATATATTTT.

The V and J genes are TRBV20-1 and TRBJ2-1, with TRBD1 matching 7 bases. CDR1 DFQATT and CDR2 SNEGSKA come from the germline V gene (reference sequence). J was trimmed by 3 bases and V by 0 bases; bases with no gene match: 8. CDR3 length equals 16 residues. CDR3 residues: CSARDGTWDSYNEQFF. For the CDR3, the DNA is TGCAGTGCTAGAGATGGTACCTGGGACAGCTACAATGAGCAGTTCTTC.

This clonotype was counted at least ten times. This chain uses TRBV9 with TRBJ1-1; D uncertain. The ends were cut back, 0 bases at V and 1 base at J, with 10 bases in the middle. Looked up from germline, CDR1 is SGDLS and CDR2 is YYNGEE. The CDR3 length is 15 residues. The DNA for the CDR3 is TGTGCCAGCAGCGTAGCTGTTGGGCCGAACACTGAAGCTTTCTTT. Translation gives CASSVAVGPNTEAFF.

The CDR3 spells CATSSLAGTLGGLQETQYF. The CDR3 DNA reads as TGTGCCACCAGCAGCTTGGCTGGGACCCTTGGGGGCCTTCAAGAGACCCAGTACTTC. The V call is TRBV15, the J call TRBJ2-5, with D possibly TRBD1 on 6 matching bases. Between the trimmed V and J ends, which lost 3 bases and 2 bases, there was a span of 25 bases. CDR1 and CDR2 (germline): LNHNV, YYDKDF (reference sequence). The CDR3 is 19 amino acids.

The chain recombines TRBV7-6 with TRBJ2-7, with TRBD1 matching 7 bases. The ends lost 3 bases at V and 3 bases at J; junction bases unmatched: 5. The CDR3 spans 14 residues. The V gene's germline CDR1 is SGHVS and CDR2 FNYEAQ. In DNA form, the CDR3 reads TGTGCCAGCAGCTTCCCAGACAGGGACTACGAGCAGTACTTC. This translates into CASSFPDRDYEQYF.

The table lists this clonotype with a few counts. The CDR3 spells CASSAPWGRGAVLDIQYF. As DNA, the CDR3 is TGTGCCAGCAGCGCTCCCTGGGGGCGGGGGGCCGTCTTGGACATTCAGTACTTC. The rearrangement uses TRBV5-4 and TRBJ2-4, with 8 bases that match TRBD2. Germline CDR1 and CDR2: SGHNT and YYREEE (reference sequence). The CDR3 has 18 amino acids. V shed 4 bases and J 8 bases; nucleotides not matched to a gene: 20.

V is TRBV2 and J is TRBJ2-2, with D maybe TRBD2 (5 bases). The CDR3 is made up of 14 amino acids. V dropped 8 bases and J dropped 0 bases, with 10 bases sitting between them. The V gene's germline CDR1 is SNHLY and CDR2 FYNNEI. The CDR3 loop reads CASSRGTNTGELFF. The CDR3 nucleotides read TGTGCCAGCTCCCGGGGTACGAACACCGGGGAGCTGTTTTTT.

This clonotype has a count of ten or more. This rearrangement joins TRBV7-3 to TRBJ2-3; D is possibly TRBD1 (5 bases). From germline, CDR1 is SGHTA and CDR2 FQGTGA. The CDR3 extends over 15 amino acids. The V end was cut by 5 bases, the J end by 3 bases, with 15 bases between. The chain's CDR3 is CASSQGPKGTDTQYF. Here the CDR3 DNA reads TGTGCCAGCAGCCAGGGCCCTAAAGGGACAGATACGCAGTATTTT.

The chain joins TRBV2 to TRBJ2-3; D call uncertain. The CDR3 runs 15 residues. The germline V gene has CDR1 SNHLY and CDR2 FYNNEI. Trimming shortened V by 0 bases and J by 2 bases, and 9 bases separated the two germline ends. The CDR3 sequence is CASSEARAPTDTQYF. In nucleotides, the CDR3 is TGTGCCAGCAGTGAAGCGCGAGCTCCCACAGATACGCAGTATTTT. The full variable domain, completed using reference TRBV2 and TRBJ2-3, is EPEVTQTPSHQVTQMGQEVILRCVPISNHLYFYWYRQILGQKVEFLVSFYNNEISEKSEIFDDQFSVERPDGSNFTLKIRSTKLEDSAMYFCASSEARAPTDTQYFGPGTRLTVL.

The chain employs TRBV2 and TRBJ1-2; the D gene is possibly TRBD1 (6 bases). Between the trimmed V and J ends, which lost 5 bases and 11 bases, there was a span of 18 bases. This CDR3 region has 13 residues. Germline CDR1 is SNHLY and CDR2 is FYNNEI. CDR3 in amino acids: CASSRQDRLGYTF. DNA for the CDR3: TGTGCCAGCAGTAGACAGGATCGTTTGGGATACACCTTC.

The genes are TRBV24-1 and TRBJ2-3, with D uncertain. The CDR3 length is 14 residues. In germline, CDR1 is KGHDR, CDR2 SFDVKD. V dropped 5 bases and J dropped 1 base, with 9 bases sitting between them. CDR3 sequence reads: CATSGRVGTDTQYF. CDR3 coding DNA: TGTGCCACCAGTGGTCGGGTGGGCACAGATACGCAGTATTTT.

Ten or more counts support this clonotype. The rearrangement joins TRBV5-1 to TRBJ2-2; 8 bases are a match to TRBD1. CDR1 is SGHRS and CDR2 is YFSETQ in the germline V gene. Losses at the gene ends were 3 bases for V and 2 bases for J; bases not matched to a gene: 6. The CDR3 is 16 amino acids. The DNA for the CDR3 is TGCGCCAGCAGCTCTCAGGGGGCACTAAACACCGGGGAGCTGTTTTTT. This encodes CASSSQGALNTGELFF.

A note on this clonotype: At one boundary the junction diverges from the germline segment, which might be a read error. The chain joins TRBV20-1 to TRBJ1-1; D uncertain. Germline V gives CDR1 DFQATT, CDR2 SNEGSKA (reference sequence). The length of the CDR3 is 14 residues. The CDR3 DNA reads TGCAGTGCCAGAGCCATTTCGGTGAACACTGAAGCTTTCTTT. It yields the protein CSARAISVNTEAFF.

In this sample, this clonotype turned up many times. The chain is built from TRBV6-5 and TRBJ1-4; the D is unclear. Trimming left V 2 bases short and J 8 bases short, with 12 bases between. The CDR3 covers 14 residues. The germline gives CDR1 MNHEY, CDR2 SVGAGI. CDR3 in DNA: TGTGCCAGCAGTTACCTAAAGGGTGGGGAAAAACTGTTTTTT. Amino acids: CASSYLKGGEKLFF.

The genes are TRBV19 and TRBJ1-6; TRBD1 aligns across 8 bases. Per the germline V gene, CDR1 is LNHDA and CDR2 is SQIVND (reference sequence). This CDR3 region has 15 residues. The V gene end was trimmed by 8 bases and the J gene end by 2 bases; junction bases not matched to a gene: 5. The CDR3 spells CASFSGGTYNSPLHF. In nucleotides, the CDR3 is TGTGCCAGTTTCTCAGGGGGCACCTATAATTCACCCCTCCACTTT. The full variable domain, in which reference TRBV19 and TRBJ1-6 provide the parts outside the CDR3, is DGGITQSPKYLFRKEGQNVTLSCEQNLNHDAMYWYRQDPGQGLRLIYYSQIVNDFQKGDIAEGYSVSREKKESFPLTVTSAQKNPTAFYLCASFSGGTYNSPLHFGNGTRLTVT.

A single count supports this clonotype. In DNA form, the CDR3 reads TGTGCCAGCTCCACCAAGATGGTTTCAGGGACCTACAATGAGCAGTTCTTC. Residues: CASSTKMVSGTYNEQFF. The V and J genes are TRBV14 and TRBJ2-1; D perhaps matches TRBD1 (5 bases). This CDR3 has 17 residues. V was pared by 8 bases and J by 2 bases, with 22 bases between. CDR1 is SGHDN, CDR2 FVKESK, per germline.

This clonotype was found a few times. The chain is built from TRBV19 and TRBJ2-7; TRBD1 matches 9 bases. With V trimmed by 4 bases and J by 7 bases, 8 bases remained unmatched. CDR1 is LNHDA and CDR2 is SQIVND in the germline V gene (reference sequence). The CDR3 runs to 14 residues. The CDR3: CASSRRTGAGEQYF. The CDR3 DNA reads TGTGCCAGTAGTAGAAGGACAGGGGCAGGAGAGCAGTACTTC.

On this clonotype itself: The junction and the germline gene differ at one end; a read error may be behind it. The genes are TRBV5-4 and TRBJ2-1; D gene uncertain. The CDR3 loop spans 15 amino acids. Germline V gene lookup returns CDR1 SGHNT and CDR2 YYREEE (reference sequence). The DNA for the CDR3 is TGTGCCAGCTCGGACGTCCTCAGCTCCTACGATGAGCAGTTCTTC. This gives the protein CASSDVLSSYDEQFF. Combining the CDR3 with reference TRBV5-4 and TRBJ2-1 gives the whole variable domain ETGVTQSPTHLIKTRGQQVTLRCSSQSGHNTVSWYQQALGQGPQFIFQYYREEENGRGNFPPRFSGLQFPNYSSELNVNALELDDSALYLCASSDVLSSYDEQFFGPGTRLTVL.

This clonotype was picked up one time. The rearrangement links TRBV20-1 to TRBJ2-5, with 8 nucleotides matching TRBD1. The CDR3 runs to 16 residues. CDR1 DFQATT and CDR2 SNEGSKA come from the germline V gene (reference sequence). J lost 5 bases, V lost 5 bases, and 16 bases had no gene match. The DNA for the CDR3 is TGCAGTGCTGATGGGACAGGACCGAACACCGGGGAGACCCAGTACTTC. Protein: CSADGTGPNTGETQYF.

This clonotype was counted many times. V and J are TRBV5-1 and TRBJ2-5; D perhaps matches TRBD1 (5 bases). Per the germline V gene, CDR1 is SGHRS and CDR2 is YFSETQ. V was clipped by 8 bases and J by 5 bases, with 19 bases between them. The CDR3 covers 14 residues. In nucleotides, the CDR3 is TGCGCCAGTTACCCTGGGTGGGGCCGGGAGACCCAGTACTTC. This sequence encodes CASYPGWGRETQYF.

As to this clonotype: A much larger clone differs from this one at a single base, so this may be a read error. This is likely a read error, given that the CDR3 carries no conserved phenylalanine or tryptophan at its end. The chain recombines TRBV6-5 with TRBJ1-2; no firm D call. The V end lost 5 bases, the J end lost 6 bases, and 13 bases lay between the germline ends. Germline-derived CDR1 and CDR2 are MNHEY and SVGAGI. CDR3 size: 13 residues. The CDR3 nucleotides read TGTGCCAGCAGTCCCACACCCTCGAATGGCTACACCCTC. This translates into CASSPTPSNGYTL.